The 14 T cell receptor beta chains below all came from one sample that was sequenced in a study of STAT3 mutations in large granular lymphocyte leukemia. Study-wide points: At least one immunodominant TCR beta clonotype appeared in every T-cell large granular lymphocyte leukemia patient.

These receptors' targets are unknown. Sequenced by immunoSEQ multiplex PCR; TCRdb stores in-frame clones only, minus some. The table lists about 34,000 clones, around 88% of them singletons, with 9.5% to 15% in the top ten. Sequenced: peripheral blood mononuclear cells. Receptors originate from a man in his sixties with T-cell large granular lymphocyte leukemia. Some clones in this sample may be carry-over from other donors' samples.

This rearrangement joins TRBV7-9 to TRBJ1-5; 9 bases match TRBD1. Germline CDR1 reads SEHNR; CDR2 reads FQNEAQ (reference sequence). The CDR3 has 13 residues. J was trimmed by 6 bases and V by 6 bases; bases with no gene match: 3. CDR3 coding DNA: TGTGCCAGCAGACAGGGGGCAAGTCAGCCCCAGCATTTT. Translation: CASRQGASQPQHF.

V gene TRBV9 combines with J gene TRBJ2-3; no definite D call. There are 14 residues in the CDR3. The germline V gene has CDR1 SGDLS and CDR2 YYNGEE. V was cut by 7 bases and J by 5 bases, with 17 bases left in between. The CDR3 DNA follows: TGTGCCAGCTCCAGAGGTGGGCTGAAAGATACGCAGTATTTT. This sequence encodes CASSRGGLKDTQYF.

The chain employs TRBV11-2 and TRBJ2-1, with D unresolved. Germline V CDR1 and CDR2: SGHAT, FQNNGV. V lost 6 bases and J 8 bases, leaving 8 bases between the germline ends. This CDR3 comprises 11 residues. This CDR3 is CASSIQHEQFF. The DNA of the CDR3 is TGTGCCAGCAGTATTCAGCATGAGCAGTTCTTC.

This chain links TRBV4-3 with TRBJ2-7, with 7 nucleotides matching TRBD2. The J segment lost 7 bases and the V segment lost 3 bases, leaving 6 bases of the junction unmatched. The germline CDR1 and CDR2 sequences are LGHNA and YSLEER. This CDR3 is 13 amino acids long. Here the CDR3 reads CASSQAGEAEQYF. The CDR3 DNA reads TGCGCCAGCAGCCAGGCGGGAGAAGCAGAGCAGTACTTC.

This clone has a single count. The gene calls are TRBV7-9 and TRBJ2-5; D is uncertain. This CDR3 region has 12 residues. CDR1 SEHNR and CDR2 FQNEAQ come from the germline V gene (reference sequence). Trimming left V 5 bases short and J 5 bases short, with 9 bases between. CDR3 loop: CASSQQDETQYF. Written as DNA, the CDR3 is TGTGCCAGCAGCCAGCAAGACGAGACCCAGTACTTC.

DNA for the CDR3: TGTGCCAGCGCTCGGGAGTTCGGCTACGAGCAGTACTTC. It translates to CASAREFGYEQYF. J is TRBJ2-7 and V is TRBV5-4, with D possibly being TRBD2 (6 bases). Germline lookup yields CDR1 SGHNT and CDR2 YYREEE (reference sequence). This CDR3 spans 13 amino acids. The ends were cut back, 7 bases at V and 3 bases at J, with 14 bases in the middle.

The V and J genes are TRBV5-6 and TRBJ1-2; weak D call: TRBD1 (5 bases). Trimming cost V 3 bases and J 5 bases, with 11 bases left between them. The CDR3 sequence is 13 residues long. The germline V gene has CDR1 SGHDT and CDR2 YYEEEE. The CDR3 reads CASSSDTIYGYTF. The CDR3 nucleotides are TGTGCCAGCAGCTCGGACACCATTTATGGCTACACCTTC.

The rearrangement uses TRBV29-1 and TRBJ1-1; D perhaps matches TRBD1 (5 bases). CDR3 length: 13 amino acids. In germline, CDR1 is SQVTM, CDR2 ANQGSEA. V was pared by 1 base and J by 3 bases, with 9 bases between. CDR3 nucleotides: TGCAGCGTTGAAGGCAGGGAGGACACTGAAGCTTTCTTT. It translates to CSVEGREDTEAFF. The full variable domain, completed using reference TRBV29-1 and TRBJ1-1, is SAVISQKPSRDICQRGTSLTIQCQVDSQVTMMFWYRQQPGQSLTLIATANQGSEATYESGFVIDKFPISRPNLTFSTLTVSNMSPEDSSIYLCSVEGREDTEAFFGQGTRLTVV.

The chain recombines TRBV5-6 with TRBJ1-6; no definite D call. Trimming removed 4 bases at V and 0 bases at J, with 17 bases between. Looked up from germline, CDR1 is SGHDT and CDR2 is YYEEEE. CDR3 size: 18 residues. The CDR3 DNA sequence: TGTGCCAGCAGCCTCTGGCGCATAGGTAGCTCCTATAATTCACCCCTCCACTTT. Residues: CASSLWRIGSSYNSPLHF.

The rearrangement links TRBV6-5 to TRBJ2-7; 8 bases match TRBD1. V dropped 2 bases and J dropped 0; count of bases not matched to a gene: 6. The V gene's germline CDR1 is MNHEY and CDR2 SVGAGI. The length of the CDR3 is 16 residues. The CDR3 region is CASSYEGTGDSYEQYF. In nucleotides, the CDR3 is TGTGCCAGCAGTTACGAAGGGACAGGTGACTCCTACGAGCAGTACTTC.

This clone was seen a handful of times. CDR3 DNA sequence: TGTGCCAGCAGCTCTCTAACCCCCGCCTCCGGGCCCTCCTACGAGCAGTACTTC. Translating gives CASSSLTPASGPSYEQYF. V is TRBV11-2 and J is TRBJ2-7; D unclear. V was pared by 4 bases and J by 0 bases, with 22 bases between. The CDR3 is 18 residues long. The germline V gene encodes CDR1 SGHAT and CDR2 FQNNGV.

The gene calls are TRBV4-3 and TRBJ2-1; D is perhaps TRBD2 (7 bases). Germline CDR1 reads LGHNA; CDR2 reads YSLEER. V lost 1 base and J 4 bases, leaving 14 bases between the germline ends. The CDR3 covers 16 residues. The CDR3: CASSQVRGGAYNEQFF. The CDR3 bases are TGCGCCAGCAGCCAAGTCCGAGGGGGGGCGTACAATGAGCAGTTCTTC.

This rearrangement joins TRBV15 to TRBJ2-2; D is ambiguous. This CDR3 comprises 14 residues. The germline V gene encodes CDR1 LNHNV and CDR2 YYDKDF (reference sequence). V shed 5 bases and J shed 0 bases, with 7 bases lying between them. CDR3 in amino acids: CATSYTTNTGELFF. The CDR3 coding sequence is TGTGCCACCAGCTATACTACGAACACCGGGGAGCTGTTTTTT.

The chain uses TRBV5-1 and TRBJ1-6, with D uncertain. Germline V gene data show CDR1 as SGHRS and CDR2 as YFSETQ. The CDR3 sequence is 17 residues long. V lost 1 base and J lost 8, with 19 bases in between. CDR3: CASSLNGPQFVDSPLHF. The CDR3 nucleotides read TGCGCCAGCAGCTTGAACGGGCCCCAATTTGTGGATTCACCCCTCCACTTT.